Below are 5 T cell receptor beta chains sequenced from a single sample in a study of regulatory T cells in long-lasting Graves disease. Assembly of TCR beta libraries relied on iRepertoire HTBI primers together with Arm-PCR of CDR3 regions. TCRdb itself ran the multiplex PCR reads through MiXCR, one entry per CDR3 protein. Among roughly 530,000 distinct CDR3 sequences listed, about 16% were seen once. The time point was: newly diagnosed GD, antithyroid drugs for less than 3 months. The TCR library was prepared using RNA isolated from PBMCs. These same records also appear under a second study, on T cells in Graves' hyperthyroidism and ophthalmopathy.

Here the sequenced sample was peripheral blood mononuclear cells (PBMCs), taken at new diagnosis, from a patient treated with antithyroid drugs. The source of these receptors is a woman aged 35-65 years with Graves disease.

This clonotype was seen many times. The J gene is TRBJ2-6, the V gene TRBV5-8; D not certain. V gave up 7 bases and J gave up 5 bases, with 10 bases separating them. The CDR3 covers 13 residues. From germline, CDR1 is SGHTS and CDR2 YDEGEE. CDR3 sequence (DNA): TGTGCCAGCGCCGACTTTAGGGCCAACGTCCTGACTTTC. It is translated as CASADFRANVLTF.

The chain couples TRBV28 to TRBJ2-3, with D tentatively TRBD2 (6 bases). Deletions cut 8 bases from V and 4 bases from J, with 10 bases between. Looked up from germline, CDR1 is MDHEN and CDR2 is SYDVKM. The CDR3 is made up of 12 amino acids. Here the CDR3 reads CASRETPDTQYF. CDR3 sequence (DNA): TGTGCCAGCCGGGAGACCCCAGATACGCAGTATTTT.

This clonotype came up many times. This sequence joins TRBV18 and TRBJ1-1; no clear D gene. Germline CDR1 reads KGHSH; CDR2 reads LQKENI. The CDR3 runs 15 residues. Trimming left V 2 bases short and J 0 bases short, with 10 bases between. The CDR3 protein is CASSPSTHMNTEAFF. The DNA for the CDR3 is TGTGCCAGCTCACCATCAACACACATGAACACTGAAGCTTTCTTT. Full variable domain (outside the CDR3, taken from reference TRBV18 and TRBJ1-1): NAGVMQNPRHLVRRRGQEARLRCSPMKGHSHVYWYRQLPEEGLKFMVYLQKENIIDESGMPKERFSAEFPKEGPSILRIQQVVRGDSAAYFCASSPSTHMNTEAFFGQGTRLTVV.

The rearrangement joins TRBV28 to TRBJ1-5, with D possibly TRBD1 on 6 matching bases. The germline V gene has CDR1 MDHEN and CDR2 SYDVKM. This CDR3 comprises 14 residues. Trimming left V 7 bases short and J 2 bases short, with 12 bases between. The CDR3 is CASNWGAGNQPQHF. As DNA, the CDR3 is TGTGCCAGCAATTGGGGGGCCGGCAATCAGCCCCAGCATTTT.

The chain employs TRBV19 and TRBJ1-5; 11 positions match TRBD1. Germline CDR1 is LNHDA and CDR2 is SQIVND (reference sequence). The V segment lost 4 bases and the J segment 2 bases; nucleotides outside the gene matches: 13. CDR3 length: 19 amino acids. The CDR3 DNA follows: TGTGCCAGTAGTAACCGGGACAGGGGGGCCAGGGGACGCAATCAGCCCCAGCATTTT. As protein: CASSNRDRGARGRNQPQHF.